These 11 T cell receptor beta chains came from one sample sequenced in a study of CD8 T cells in ankylosing spondylitis. MiXCR, applied by TCRdb to the 5' RACE reads, yields one record per CDR3 protein. Altogether 230,000 or so distinct CDR3 sequences are present, 15% to 20% being singletons, with the ten largest covering less than 35%. Sequenced material: blood, either unsorted or a sorted T cell fraction (not recorded which). The receptors were sampled from a male donor with ankylosing spondylitis or in good health (not recorded which).

The chain combines TRBV14 with TRBJ2-4, with 7 bases identical to TRBD2. There are 15 residues in the CDR3. V was clipped by 0 bases and J by 8 bases; unmatched bases: 7. Germline assignment: CDR1 SGHDN and CDR2 FVKESK. The CDR3 sequence: CASSQETSSDDIQYF. The DNA of the CDR3 is TGTGCCAGCAGCCAAGAGACTAGCAGTGACGACATTCAGTACTTC. Based on the CDR3 plus reference TRBV14 and TRBJ2-4, the full variable domain is EAGVTQFPSHSVIEKGQTVTLRCDPISGHDNLYWYRRVMGKEIKFLLHFVKESKQDESGMPNNRFLAERTGGTYSTLKVQPAELEDSGVYFCASSQETSSDDIQYFGAGTRLSVL.

The genes are TRBV4-3 and TRBJ2-1; D is undetermined. The CDR3 loop spans 16 amino acids. V gave up 0 bases and J gave up 0 bases, with 9 bases separating them. CDR1 and CDR2 (germline): LGHNA, YSLEER. CDR3 residues: CASSQEYGSSYNEQFF. CDR3 nucleotides: TGCGCCAGCAGCCAAGAGTACGGAAGCTCCTACAATGAGCAGTTCTTC.

J is TRBJ2-7 and V is TRBV7-9; the D gene is possibly TRBD1 (6 bases). This CDR3 spans 13 amino acids. The V and J ends lost 6 bases and 2 bases respectively, with 11 bases between them. CDR1 SEHNR and CDR2 FQNEAQ come from the germline V gene (reference sequence). The CDR3 nucleotides read TGTGCCAGCAGATGGGACATAACCTACGAGCAGTACTTC. Residues: CASRWDITYEQYF.

This clonotype occurred many times. The chain has TRBV12-3 or TRBV12-4 and TRBJ2-3, with D maybe TRBD2 (5 bases). The V end was cut by 1 base, the J end by 4 bases, with 12 bases between. This CDR3 spans 15 amino acids. CDR3 coding DNA: TGTGCCAGCAGTTTAGGCACTAGTAGTGCAGATACGCAGTATTTT. Amino acids: CASSLGTSSADTQYF.

The chain carries TRBV13 and TRBJ2-7; tentative D call: TRBD2 (6 bases). The CDR3 is 15 residues long. The V gene's germline CDR1 is PRHDT and CDR2 FYEKMQ (reference sequence). Deletions cut 5 bases from V and 2 bases from J, with 16 bases between. In DNA form, the CDR3 reads TGTGCCAGCAGCACGTCCCGGGACTTGCCCTACGAGCAGTACTTC. Protein: CASSTSRDLPYEQYF. Using reference TRBV13 and TRBJ2-7 for the parts outside the CDR3, the full variable domain is AAGVIQSPRHLIKEKRETATLKCYPIPRHDTVYWYQQGPGQDPQFLISFYEKMQSDKGSIPDRFSAQQFSDYHSELNMSSLELGDSALYFCASSTSRDLPYEQYFGPGTRLTVT.

This clonotype has a count of ten or more. The chain joins TRBV12-3 or TRBV12-4 to TRBJ1-2; TRBD1 matches 8 bases. V lost 4 bases to trimming and J lost 4 bases; unmatched junction nucleotides: 8. This CDR3 contains 15 residues. DNA of the CDR3: TGTGCCAGCAGTTCCGGACAGGGATCCCTCTATGGCTACACCTTC. This codes for CASSSGQGSLYGYTF.

This clonotype has just a few counts. The chain joins TRBV25-1 to TRBJ2-7, with a possible D match to TRBD2 (6 bases). V lost 6 bases to trimming and J lost 12 bases, with 18 bases between them. Per the germline V gene, CDR1 is MGHDK and CDR2 is SYGVNS. The CDR3 length is 12 residues. CDR3 DNA: TGTGCCAGCAGCCTAGGGGCAGGGACTTGGTACTTC. It codes for CASSLGAGTWYF.

This clonotype occurred many times. The V gene is TRBV4-2, the J gene TRBJ2-7; TRBD2 might be the D (5 bases). V lost 3 bases and J 3 bases, leaving 15 bases between the germline ends. This CDR3 has 15 amino acids. CDR1 and CDR2 (germline): LGHNA, YNFKEQ. The CDR3 region is CASSQAQGGLYEQYF. CDR3 coding DNA: TGTGCCAGCAGCCAGGCACAAGGAGGCCTCTACGAGCAGTACTTC.

The CDR3 is CASSLGGGPLGEQFF. Here the CDR3 DNA reads TGTGCCAGCAGTTTAGGGGGAGGGCCTTTGGGGGAGCAGTTCTTC. The J gene is TRBJ2-1, the V gene TRBV27; 7 nucleotides align to TRBD2. Looked up from germline, CDR1 is MNHEY and CDR2 is SMNVEV (reference sequence). Unmatched junction bases numbered 11, after V lost 2 bases and J lost 10 bases. The CDR3 has 15 amino acids.

This chain uses TRBV20-1 with TRBJ2-1; D is perhaps TRBD2 (5 bases). V lost 1 base and J lost 9, with 10 bases in between. CDR1 is DFQATT, CDR2 SNEGSKA, per germline (reference sequence). CDR3 length: 12 amino acids. The CDR3 DNA reads as TGCAGTGCTAGAGTGTATGCGGGTGAGCAGTTCTTC. It yields the protein CSARVYAGEQFF.

This clonotype occurred a few times. The rearrangement uses TRBV5-6 and TRBJ2-7, with D perhaps matching TRBD2 (6 bases). The V gene lost 3 bases and the J gene lost 10 bases, with 14 bases spanning the gap. Germline V gene data show CDR1 as SGHDT and CDR2 as YYEEEE. This CDR3 is 12 amino acids long. The CDR3 DNA reads as TGTGCCAGCAGCTCCTCGGGACTCCAACAGTACTTC. It translates to CASSSSGLQQYF.